The rows below give T cell receptor beta chains drawn from one sample of a study of PD-L1 blockade in urothelial cancer. The protocol was immunoSEQ multiplex PCR, while the TCRdb copy is restricted to in-frame clones and leaves out a portion. Among around 70,000 clones, over 80% were seen once, and the ten largest hold about 8.6%. The sample in question was PBMCs, obtained around atezolizumab (anti-PD-L1) treatment. The receptors derive from a woman in her 70s with urothelial cancer. Each CDR3 is given with its conserved first and last residue. Each record gives: CDR3 DNA, CDR3 protein, clone size, V gene, J gene, D gene. A D gene is named only where the DNA matches it firmly. Some rows mark clone size as missing; the rest say once, few, many or name a class of expanded clone.

CDR3 DNA: TGTGCCAGCTCACCCGAAGGACAGGGATTGAGCGAAAAACTGTTTTTT; CDR3 protein: CASSPEGQGLSEKLFF; clone size: NA; V gene: TRBV18; J gene: TRBJ1-4; D gene: TRBD1
CDR3 DNA: TGTGCCAGCAGTGAAACAAGGACAGGAGGACTACGGCAGTACTTC; CDR3 protein: CASSETRTGGLRQYF; clone size: NA; V gene: TRBV6-1; J gene: TRBJ2-7; D gene: NA
CDR3 DNA: TGCAGCGTCAGGCCGGCCGGGGGGGGCTATGGCTACACCTTC; CDR3 protein: CSVRPAGGGYGYTF; clone size: NA; V gene: TRBV29-1; J gene: TRBJ1-2; D gene: NA
CDR3 DNA: TGTGCCAGCAGTTACTCGGGGGGCGCGAATGGCTACACCTTC; CDR3 protein: CASSYSGGANGYTF; clone size: NA; V gene: TRBV2; J gene: TRBJ1-2; D gene: NA
CDR3 DNA: TGTGCCAGTTGCGGGACTAGCGGGAGCTACGAGCAGTACTTC; CDR3 protein: CASCGTSGSYEQYF; clone size: once; V gene: TRBV28; J gene: TRBJ2-7; D gene: TRBD2
CDR3 DNA: TGCGCCAGCAGCGCAGGGGAAATAGGTGAAAAACTGTTTTTT; CDR3 protein: CASSAGEIGEKLFF; clone size: NA; V gene: TRBV5-1; J gene: TRBJ1-4; D gene: NA
CDR3 DNA: TGTGCCAGCGATAGGGGTCATGAAAAACTGTTTTTT; CDR3 protein: CASDRGHEKLFF; clone size: NA; V gene: TRBV2; J gene: TRBJ1-4; D gene: NA
CDR3 DNA: TGTGCCATCAGTGAGGCCCCCTTACAGGGGGTGTATGTTCAGCCCCAGCATTTT; CDR3 protein: CAISEAPLQGVYVQPQHF; clone size: NA; V gene: TRBV10-3; J gene: TRBJ1-5; D gene: TRBD1
CDR3 DNA: TGCGCCAGCAGCTGGTTTGACAGGGGCTCCTACAATGAGCAGTTCTTC; CDR3 protein: CASSWFDRGSYNEQFF; clone size: NA; V gene: TRBV23-1; J gene: TRBJ2-1; D gene: TRBD1
CDR3 DNA: TGTGCCAGCAGTGAATCTGGGGGGTTCGAAGCTTTCTTT; CDR3 protein: CASSESGGFEAFF; clone size: NA; V gene: TRBV6-1; J gene: TRBJ1-1; D gene: NA
CDR3 DNA: TGTGCCAGCAGCGATACAGGGGCGAGGGGAAACACCATATATTTT; CDR3 protein: CASSDTGARGNTIYF; clone size: NA; V gene: TRBV5-5; J gene: TRBJ1-3; D gene: TRBD1
CDR3 DNA: TGTGCCAGCAGATGGACAGAGAGCTCTGGAAACACCATATATTTT; CDR3 protein: CASRWTESSGNTIYF; clone size: NA; V gene: TRBV2; J gene: TRBJ1-3; D gene: NA
CDR3 DNA: TGTGCCAGCAGTTGGCGGGGGGGCCCCCATGAGCAGTTCTTC; CDR3 protein: CASSWRGGPHEQFF; clone size: once; V gene: TRBV7-2; J gene: TRBJ2-1; D gene: TRBD2
CDR3 DNA: TGTGCCAGCGGGCTCAAAGAGACCCAGTACTTC; CDR3 protein: CASGLKETQYF; clone size: NA; V gene: TRBV2; J gene: TRBJ2-5; D gene: NA
CDR3 DNA: TGTGCCAGCAGCTTAGGGGTTGATAGCTCCGATACGCAGTATTTT; CDR3 protein: CASSLGVDSSDTQYF; clone size: NA; V gene: TRBV7-2; J gene: TRBJ2-3; D gene: NA
CDR3 DNA: TGTGCTAGCAAGGGGTTTGACACCGGGGAGCTGTTTTTT; CDR3 protein: CASKGFDTGELFF; clone size: NA; V gene: TRBV12-5; J gene: TRBJ2-2; D gene: NA
CDR3 DNA: TGTGCCAGCAGCTTAATCTCCCAGGTTGGTCCAAAAGAGACCCAGTACTTC; CDR3 protein: CASSLISQVGPKETQYF; clone size: NA; V gene: TRBV7-2; J gene: TRBJ2-5; D gene: NA
CDR3 DNA: TGTGCCAGTAGTATGGGCTTGTCGCGCAATCAGCCCCAGCATTTT; CDR3 protein: CASSMGLSRNQPQHF; clone size: NA; V gene: TRBV19; J gene: TRBJ1-5; D gene: NA
CDR3 DNA: TGTGCCAGCAGCCAGGGACAGGCAAGCGAGCAGTACTTC; CDR3 protein: CASSQGQASEQYF; clone size: NA; V gene: TRBV5-4; J gene: TRBJ2-7; D gene: TRBD1
CDR3 DNA: TGTGCCAGCAGCTTCGACGGCTGGGGGCAGGTGAACACCGGGGAGCTGTTTTTT; CDR3 protein: CASSFDGWGQVNTGELFF; clone size: NA; V gene: TRBV5-4; J gene: TRBJ2-2; D gene: NA
CDR3 DNA: TGTGCCAGCAGACGAACCGGGGACACCGGGGAGCTGTTTTTT; CDR3 protein: CASRRTGDTGELFF; clone size: NA; V gene: TRBV6-1; J gene: TRBJ2-2; D gene: NA
CDR3 DNA: TGTGCCAGCACAAGACAGGGAAACTCTGGAAACACCATATATTTT; CDR3 protein: CASTRQGNSGNTIYF; clone size: few; V gene: TRBV2; J gene: TRBJ1-3; D gene: TRBD1
CDR3 DNA: TGTGCCAGCAACTCTCCCGTCAACACAGATACGCAGTATTTT; CDR3 protein: CASNSPVNTDTQYF; clone size: few; V gene: TRBV28; J gene: TRBJ2-3; D gene: NA
CDR3 DNA: TGCGCCAGCAGCCAAGGACTAGCGGGGGGGAGCCTGCTACGCGAGCAGTTCTTC; CDR3 protein: CASSQGLAGGSLLREQFF; clone size: NA; V gene: TRBV4-3; J gene: TRBJ2-1; D gene: TRBD2
CDR3 DNA: TGCGCCAGCAGCCAAGCGGGACTACGGACCAACGAGCAGTACTTC; CDR3 protein: CASSQAGLRTNEQYF; clone size: NA; V gene: TRBV4-1; J gene: TRBJ2-7; D gene: TRBD2
CDR3 DNA: TGTGCCAGCAGCCCTTTTGGAGCCAATCAGCCCCAGCATTTT; CDR3 protein: CASSPFGANQPQHF; clone size: NA; V gene: TRBV7-2; J gene: TRBJ1-5; D gene: NA
CDR3 DNA: TGCGCCAGCAGCCAAGATACTGCGGGGGGCCGCAATGAGCAGTTCTTC; CDR3 protein: CASSQDTAGGRNEQFF; clone size: NA; V gene: TRBV4-1; J gene: TRBJ2-1; D gene: TRBD2
CDR3 DNA: TGCGCCAGCAGCTCGGGGGTACTCGAGACCCAGTACTTC; CDR3 protein: CASSSGVLETQYF; clone size: NA; V gene: TRBV5-1; J gene: TRBJ2-5; D gene: NA